These 20 T cell receptor beta chains came from one sample sequenced in a study of T cell clones after liver transplantation. Profiled with immunoSEQ multiplex PCR; TCRdb holds only in-frame clones, not every one. Counted here are around 120,000 clones, approximately 90% occurring once; the ten biggest clones make up around 0.86%. The source material was CD4+ T cells from blood, sampled 12 months after liver transplant. These receptors all stem from a human patient who received a liver transplant. Among the T cells, some may be from the graft donor.

This clone has only one observation. V gene TRBV2 combines with J gene TRBJ2-3; TRBD1 or TRBD2 may be the D gene (5 bases each). The CDR3 extends over 15 amino acids. Trimming took off 4 bases at V and 1 base at J, with 12 bases between the two ends. Germline lookup yields CDR1 SNHLY and CDR2 FYNNEI. CDR3 DNA sequence: TGTGCCAGCAGTGTTGATGTGGGGGGCACAGATACGCAGTATTTT. It translates to CASSVDVGGTDTQYF.

The genes are TRBV6-5 and TRBJ1-2, with D maybe TRBD1 (6 bases). CDR3 length: 11 amino acids. Trimming removed 6 bases at V and 14 bases at J, with 16 bases between. Germline V CDR1 and CDR2: MNHEY, SVGAGI. CDR3: CASSEGGEETF. As DNA, the CDR3 is TGTGCCAGCAGCGAGGGGGGAGAGGAGACCTTC.

V and J are TRBV30 and TRBJ2-4; 9 nucleotides align to TRBD1. Unmatched junction bases numbered 9, after V lost 4 bases and J lost 8 bases. Looked up from germline, CDR1 is GTSNPN and CDR2 is SVGIG (reference sequence). The CDR3 is 14 residues long. The CDR3: CAWTATDRGDIQYF. The CDR3 coding sequence is TGTGCCTGGACCGCCACGGACAGGGGTGACATTCAGTACTTC.

V and J are TRBV7-9 and TRBJ2-7, with 10 bases lining up with TRBD2. The ends lost 5 bases at V and 4 bases at J; junction bases unmatched: 8. The CDR3 totals 15 residues. CDR1 SEHNR and CDR2 FQNEAQ come from the germline V gene (reference sequence). CDR3 sequence: CASSASLAGVYEQYF. In DNA form, the CDR3 reads TGTGCCAGCAGCGCCTCCCTAGCGGGAGTGTACGAGCAGTACTTC.

The V gene is TRBV5-1, the J gene TRBJ2-2; perhaps TRBD1 as D (5 bases). V lost 0 bases, J lost 4 bases, and 19 bases lay in between. In germline, CDR1 is SGHRS, CDR2 YFSETQ. The CDR3 length is 18 residues. CDR3 in DNA: TGCGCCAGCAGCTTGGTGGGGATCGGCGCAGGGCTCACCGGGGAGCTGTTTTTT. Its translation: CASSLVGIGAGLTGELFF.

This clone was observed a handful of times. The J gene is TRBJ2-7, the V gene TRBV19, with D possibly being TRBD1 or TRBD2 (8 bases each). Between the trimmed V and J ends, which lost 2 bases and 2 bases, there was a span of 13 bases. This CDR3 comprises 15 residues. CDR1 and CDR2 from the germline V gene are LNHDA and SQIVND (reference sequence). CDR3 nucleotide sequence: TGTGCCAGTAGTATAATAGCGGGACAGGCCTACGAGCAGTACTTC. It codes for CASSIIAGQAYEQYF.

The V call is TRBV11-3, the J call TRBJ2-2; 7 bases line up with TRBD1. Germline CDR1 reads SGHNT; CDR2 reads YENEEA. After removal of 3 bases from V and 8 bases from J, the junction contained 9 bases not matched to a gene. The CDR3 contains 15 residues. The CDR3 spells CASSFRDSDVGELFF. Written as DNA, the CDR3 is TGTGCCAGCAGCTTCCGGGACAGCGACGTGGGGGAGCTGTTTTTT. Based on the CDR3 plus reference TRBV11-3 and TRBJ2-2, the full variable domain is EAGVVQSPRYKIIEKKQPVAFWCNPISGHNTLYWYLQNLGQGPELLIRYENEEAVDDSQLPKDRFSAERLKGVDSTLKIQPAELGDSAVYLCASSFRDSDVGELFFGEGSRLTVL.

The gene calls are TRBV19 and TRBJ1-5; D not resolved. The CDR3 extends over 15 amino acids. Per germline, CDR1 LNHDA and CDR2 SQIVND (reference sequence). V lost 2 bases and J lost 6, with 14 bases in between. As DNA, the CDR3 is TGTGCCAGTAGTATATACCCCGGGAGCGGTCAGCCCCAGCATTTT. Encoded protein: CASSIYPGSGQPQHF.

The chain links TRBV12-5 to TRBJ2-2, with TRBD1 matching 8 bases. Germline V gene lookup returns CDR1 LGHNT and CDR2 FRNRAP. The CDR3 spans 15 residues. V shed 5 bases and J 2 bases; nucleotides not matched to a gene: 4. The CDR3 region is CASGNRGRNTGELFF. The CDR3 nucleotides are TGTGCTAGTGGTAACAGGGGGAGAAACACCGGGGAGCTGTTTTTT.

The chain links TRBV7-8 to TRBJ2-2; 9 bases map to TRBD2. Germline CDR1 is SGHVS and CDR2 is FQNEAQ. Unmatched junction bases numbered 6, after V lost 3 bases and J lost 4 bases. The CDR3 length is 16 residues. This CDR3 reads CASSLREGLPTGELFF. CDR3 bases: TGTGCCAGCAGCTTGCGGGAGGGACTACCCACCGGGGAGCTGTTTTTT.

V usage is TRBV6-1 and J usage is TRBJ1-3, with D perhaps matching TRBD1 (6 bases). The germline V gene encodes CDR1 MNHNS and CDR2 SASEGT. The CDR3 is made up of 16 amino acids. Deletions cut 0 bases from V and 7 bases from J, with 16 bases between. The CDR3 reads CASSEAGTGLRNTIYF. The CDR3 DNA follows: TGTGCCAGCAGTGAAGCGGGAACAGGGTTAAGGAACACCATATATTTT.

The chain carries TRBV27 and TRBJ1-2, with 11 nucleotides matching TRBD1. The J segment lost 8 bases and the V segment lost 5 bases, leaving 16 bases of the junction unmatched. Looked up from germline, CDR1 is MNHEY and CDR2 is SMNVEV (reference sequence). The CDR3 covers 17 residues. CDR3 sequence (DNA): TGTGCCAGCAGTAACCTACCCAGGACAGGGGGCAGGGGCGGCTACACCTTC. It yields the protein CASSNLPRTGGRGGYTF.

The V call is TRBV4-2, the J call TRBJ2-1; 15 nucleotides align to TRBD2. The germline gives CDR1 LGHNA, CDR2 YNFKEQ. The V gene end was trimmed by 4 bases and the J gene end by 8 bases; junction bases not matched to a gene: 3. CDR3 size: 15 residues. As DNA, the CDR3 is TGTGCCAGCAGCCTGGGACTAGCGGGAGGAGATGAGCAGTTCTTC. Translation: CASSLGLAGGDEQFF.

This chain connects TRBV11-3 to TRBJ2-5, with 9 bases identical to TRBD2. V dropped 5 bases and J dropped 2; count of bases not matched to a gene: 15. Per the germline V gene, CDR1 is SGHNT and CDR2 is YENEEA. This CDR3 comprises 18 residues. The CDR3 sequence is CASSPPLGREGRQETQYF. Here the CDR3 DNA reads TGTGCCAGCAGCCCACCTTTGGGGCGGGAGGGCCGACAAGAGACCCAGTACTTC.

This clone was counted a single time. This chain joins TRBV30 and TRBJ2-1; 8 bases line up with TRBD2. With V trimmed by 7 bases and J by 4 bases, 6 bases remained unmatched. CDR3 length: 13 residues. The germline gives CDR1 GTSNPN, CDR2 SVGIG (reference sequence). In DNA, the CDR3 is TGTGCCTCCGCGACTAGCGATTACAATGAGCAGTTCTTC. Protein product: CASATSDYNEQFF.

DNA for the CDR3: TGTGCCAGCCCCTTCAAGGGGCAGATCGGGGAGCTGTTTTTT. This codes for CASPFKGQIGELFF. The chain combines TRBV7-9 with TRBJ2-2; possible D gene TRBD1, 5 bases. Trimming left V 8 bases short and J 7 bases short, with 17 bases between. This CDR3 spans 14 amino acids. Germline V gene lookup returns CDR1 SEHNR and CDR2 FQNEAQ (reference sequence).

The chain uses TRBV4-3 and TRBJ1-2; D possibly corresponds to TRBD1 (5 bases). The CDR3 loop spans 14 amino acids. Trimming stripped 0 bases from V and 8 bases from J, with 13 bases between. Germline V gene sequence: CDR1 LGHNA, CDR2 YSLEER. Written as DNA, the CDR3 is TGCGCCAGCAGCCAAGAAATAGGGGAAGGAGGCTACACCTTC. It codes for CASSQEIGEGGYTF.

The chain links TRBV10-3 to TRBJ2-7; possible D gene TRBD2, 5 bases. CDR1 ENHRY and CDR2 SYGVKD come from the germline V gene. The CDR3 is 14 residues long. V was shortened by 7 bases and J by 6 bases, with 19 bases between the two germline ends. The CDR3 spells CAINEGATASEQYF. In DNA, the CDR3 is TGTGCCATCAACGAGGGAGCGACTGCCTCCGAGCAGTACTTC.

This sequence joins TRBV10-2 and TRBJ2-1, with TRBD1 matching 8 bases. Unmatched junction bases numbered 14, after V lost 7 bases and J lost 9 bases. Germline-derived CDR1 and CDR2 are WSHSY and SAAADI. This CDR3 has 15 amino acids. The CDR3 is CASTPPGQGSGEQFF. CDR3 coding DNA: TGCGCCAGCACCCCGCCCGGACAGGGTAGCGGTGAGCAGTTCTTC.

This clone was seen just once. Here the CDR3 DNA reads TGCGCCAGCAGTCTTGAAGGGACAGTTCAGACCCAGTACTTC. Amino acid sequence: CASSLEGTVQTQYF. J is TRBJ2-5 and V is TRBV10-1, with 7 bases aligning to TRBD1. Germline values: CDR1 WNHNN, CDR2 SYGVQD (reference sequence). This CDR3 contains 14 residues. J gave up 6 bases and V 5 bases, and 9 bases lay outside the gene matches.